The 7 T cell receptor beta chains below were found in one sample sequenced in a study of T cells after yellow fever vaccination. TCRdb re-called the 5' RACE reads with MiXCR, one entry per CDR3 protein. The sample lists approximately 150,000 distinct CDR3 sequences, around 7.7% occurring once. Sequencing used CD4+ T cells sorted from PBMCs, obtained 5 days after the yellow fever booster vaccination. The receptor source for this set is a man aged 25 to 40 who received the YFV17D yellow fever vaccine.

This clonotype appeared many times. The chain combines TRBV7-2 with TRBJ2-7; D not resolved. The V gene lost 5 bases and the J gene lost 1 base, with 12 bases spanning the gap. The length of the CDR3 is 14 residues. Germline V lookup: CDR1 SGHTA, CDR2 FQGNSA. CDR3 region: CASSPNYQSYEQYF. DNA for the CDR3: TGTGCCAGCAGCCCAAATTATCAGTCCTACGAGCAGTACTTC.

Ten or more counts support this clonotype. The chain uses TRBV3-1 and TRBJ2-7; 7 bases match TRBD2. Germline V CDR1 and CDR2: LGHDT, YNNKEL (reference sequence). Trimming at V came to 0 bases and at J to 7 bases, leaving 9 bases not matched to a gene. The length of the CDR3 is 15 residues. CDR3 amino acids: CASSQDSGGRGEQYF. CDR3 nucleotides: TGTGCCAGCAGCCAAGATTCCGGGGGGAGGGGAGAGCAGTACTTC.

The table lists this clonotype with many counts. Here the CDR3 DNA reads TGTGCCAGCAGCCCGCAGTTGGGACAGGGGAATTCACCCCTCCACTTT. It yields the protein CASSPQLGQGNSPLHF. The chain employs TRBV7-9 and TRBJ1-6, with 10 nucleotides matching TRBD1. CDR3 length equals 16 residues. Looked up from germline, CDR1 is SEHNR and CDR2 is FQNEAQ (reference sequence). The ends lost 5 bases at V and 7 bases at J; junction bases unmatched: 8.

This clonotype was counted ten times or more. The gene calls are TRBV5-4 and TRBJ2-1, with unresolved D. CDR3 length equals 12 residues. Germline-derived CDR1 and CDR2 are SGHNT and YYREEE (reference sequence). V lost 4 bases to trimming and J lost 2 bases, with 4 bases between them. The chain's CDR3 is CASSETYNEQFF. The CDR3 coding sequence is TGTGCCAGCAGCGAAACCTACAATGAGCAGTTCTTC.

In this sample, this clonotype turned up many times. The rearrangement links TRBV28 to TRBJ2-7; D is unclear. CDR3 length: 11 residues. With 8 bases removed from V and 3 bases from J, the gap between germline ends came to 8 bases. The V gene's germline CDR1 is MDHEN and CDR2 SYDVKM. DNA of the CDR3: TGTGCCAGCGGGAAATACTACGAGCAGTACTTC. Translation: CASGKYYEQYF.

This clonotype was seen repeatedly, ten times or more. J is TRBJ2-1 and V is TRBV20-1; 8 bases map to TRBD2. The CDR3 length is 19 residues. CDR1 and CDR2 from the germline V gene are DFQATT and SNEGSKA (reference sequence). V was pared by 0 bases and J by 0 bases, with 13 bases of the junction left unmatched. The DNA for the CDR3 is TGCAGTGCTAGAGATTGGAGCGGGAGTGGGGGGAGCTCCTACAATGAGCAGTTCTTC. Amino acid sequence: CSARDWSGSGGSSYNEQFF.

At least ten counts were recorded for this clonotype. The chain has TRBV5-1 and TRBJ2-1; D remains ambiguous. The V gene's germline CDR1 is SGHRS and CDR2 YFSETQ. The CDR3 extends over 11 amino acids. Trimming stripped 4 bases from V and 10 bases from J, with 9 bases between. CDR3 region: CASSLQREQFF. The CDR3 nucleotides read TGCGCCAGCAGCCTTCAGAGGGAGCAGTTCTTC.